The entry that follows covers one TCR beta chain sequence. Trimming stripped 4 bases from V and 7 bases from J, with 16 bases between. CDR1 and CDR2 from the germline V gene are SGHAT and FQNNGV. The CDR3 is 15 amino acids. Sequencing used immunoSEQ multiplex PCR; TCRdb keeps in-frame clones, though not all of them. This sample has tens of thousands of clones, with roughly 92% found just once. The data belong to a study of OX40 agonist ivuxolimab in advanced cancers. Overall study: Having had anti-PD-1, anti-PD-L1 or anti-CTLA-4 therapy before was allowed, and approximately 40% had some.

V and J are TRBV11-2 and TRBJ2-2; the D gene is possibly TRBD1 (5 bases). This specimen consisted of CD4+ or CD8+ T cells sorted from blood, obtained in a trial of the OX40 agonist ivuxolimab. This sequence originates from an adult with an advanced solid tumor such as melanoma, head and neck, liver or kidney cancer. CDR3 coding DNA: TGTGCCAGCAGCTGGGATGCAGGGTCTCACGGGGAGCTGTTTTTT. Its translation is CASSWDAGSHGELFF.